This TCR beta chain was obtained from a study of T cells in Graves' hyperthyroidism and ophthalmopathy. Trimming took off 0 bases at V and 5 bases at J, with 10 bases between the two ends. The CDR3 consists of 14 residues. The V gene's germline CDR1 is MGHRA and CDR2 YSYEKL. Amplified TCR beta CDR3 regions derived from RNA transcripts. Initially, a first-round RT-PCR of the TCR CDR3 employed the HTBI primer set. MiXCR, applied by TCRdb to the multiplex PCR reads, yields one record per CDR3 protein. The sample contains 500,000 to 600,000 distinct CDR3 sequences, 16% of which appear only once. With a duration under 2 months, the hyperthyroidism was newly diagnosed in patients aged 18 to 65. Diagnoses were made from clinical symptoms, serum measures (thyroxine and TRAb), thyroid ultrasound and orbital computed tomography. Isolation of PBMCs was performed on around 9.4 ml fresh peripheral blood.

The sample comprised blood. This TCR derives from a woman under 30 with Graves' hyperthyroidism. The chain links TRBV4-1 to TRBJ2-5; D may be TRBD2 (5 bases). Here the CDR3 reads CASSQDPSSETQYF. CDR3 DNA: TGCGCCAGCAGCCAAGATCCTAGCTCGGAGACCCAGTACTTC.